The T cell receptor (beta chain) under discussion was sequenced for a study of shared clonotypes between healthy human individuals. Study outcomes and limitations: Rarefaction curves obtained for sorted subsets showed sequencing incomplete despite large depth. Among donors, clonotype sharing was expected to be affected by sequencing depth.

All donors were healthy HIV-negative adults lacking recent acute infections or vaccinations. Caucasian adults living in Nashville, Tennessee, provided all samples. CDR3 size: 13 residues. Germline V gene data show CDR1 as MNHNY and CDR2 as SVGAGI (reference sequence). V lost 5 bases and J 0 bases, leaving 7 bases between the germline ends. Turning to this clone: The antigen remains undetermined.

Produced via immunoSEQ multiplex PCR; TCRdb's table is partial and in-frame only. The table has roughly 2.5 million clones, over 85% seen once. The sample was naive CD4+ T cells sorted from blood. This sample's subset: CD45RA+ positively selected. The chain carries TRBV6-6 and TRBJ1-1; D not certain. This TCR was sampled from a man between 18 and 29 years old in good health. The CDR3 coding sequence is TGTGCCAGCAGTACTACCATGAACACTGAAGCTTTCTTT. Its protein product is CASSTTMNTEAFF.